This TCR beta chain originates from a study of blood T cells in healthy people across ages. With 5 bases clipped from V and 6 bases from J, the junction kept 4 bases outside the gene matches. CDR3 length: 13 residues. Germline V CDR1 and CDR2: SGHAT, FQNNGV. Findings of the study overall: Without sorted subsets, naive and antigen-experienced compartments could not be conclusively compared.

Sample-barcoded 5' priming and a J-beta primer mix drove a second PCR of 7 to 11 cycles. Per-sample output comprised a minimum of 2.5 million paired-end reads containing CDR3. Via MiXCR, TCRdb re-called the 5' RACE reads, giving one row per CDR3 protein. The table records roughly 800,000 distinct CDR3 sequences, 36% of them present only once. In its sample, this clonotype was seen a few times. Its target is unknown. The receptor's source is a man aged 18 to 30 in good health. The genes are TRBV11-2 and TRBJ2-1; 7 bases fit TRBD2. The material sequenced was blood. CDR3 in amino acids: CASSRAGPNEQFF. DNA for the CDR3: TGTGCCAGCAGCCGAGCGGGGCCCAATGAGCAGTTCTTC. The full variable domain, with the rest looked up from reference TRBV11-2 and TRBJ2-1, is EAGVAQSPRYKIIEKRQSVAFWCNPISGHATLYWYQQILGQGPKLLIQFQNNGVVDDSQLPKDRFSAERLKGVDSTLKIQPAKLEDSAVYLCASSRAGPNEQFFGPGTRLTVL.